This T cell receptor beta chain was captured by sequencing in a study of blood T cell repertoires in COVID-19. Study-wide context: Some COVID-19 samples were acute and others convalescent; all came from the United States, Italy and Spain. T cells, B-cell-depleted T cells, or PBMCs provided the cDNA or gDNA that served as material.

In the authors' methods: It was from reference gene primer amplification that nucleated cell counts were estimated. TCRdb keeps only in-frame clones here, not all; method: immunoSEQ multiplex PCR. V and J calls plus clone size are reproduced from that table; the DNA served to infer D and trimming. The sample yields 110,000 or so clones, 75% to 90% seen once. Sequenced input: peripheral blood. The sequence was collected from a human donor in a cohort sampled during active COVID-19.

The CDR3 here is CASSTGLANPSTDTQYF. The CDR3 DNA is TGTGCCAGCAGCACCGGACTAGCAAACCCTAGCACAGATACGCAGTATTTT. The rearrangement uses TRBV9 and TRBJ2-3; 8 bases fit TRBD2. The CDR3 contains 17 residues. V trimming: 4 bases; J trimming: 0 bases; junction bases outside the gene matches: 10. The V gene's germline CDR1 is SGDLS and CDR2 YYNGEE.